The 14 T cell receptor beta chains reported below all come from one sample, sequenced in a study of early T cells in non-severe SARS-CoV-2 infection. TCRdb passed the 5' RACE reads through MiXCR, listing each CDR3 protein once. The sample records some 45,000 distinct CDR3 sequences, over 8% being singletons. This specimen was whole blood, taken at baseline. The origin of the receptors is an adult who was a healthcare worker with PCR-confirmed SARS-CoV-2 infection or an uninfected control (not recorded which).

A few counts support this clonotype. The rearrangement joins TRBV15 to TRBJ1-1, with D maybe TRBD1 (6 bases). Germline lookup yields CDR1 LNHNV and CDR2 YYDKDF (reference sequence). The V end was cut by 3 bases, the J end by 9 bases, with 11 bases between. The CDR3 totals 12 residues. CDR3 residues: CATSSGGTKAFF. Here the CDR3 DNA reads TGTGCCACCAGCAGCGGGGGGACAAAAGCTTTCTTT.

This clonotype has at least ten counts. The chain employs TRBV9 and TRBJ1-4; 7 positions agree with TRBD1. Germline values: CDR1 SGDLS, CDR2 YYNGEE. The CDR3 consists of 15 residues. Trimming took 0 bases from V and 7 from J; bases not matched to a gene: 6. The CDR3 sequence is CASSVAQGEAEKLFF. The CDR3 nucleotides read TGTGCCAGCAGCGTAGCTCAGGGGGAGGCTGAAAAACTGTTTTTT.

In this sample, this clonotype turned up a few times. The V gene is TRBV20-1, the J gene TRBJ2-1; D is unclear. Germline CDR1 is DFQATT and CDR2 is SNEGSKA (reference sequence). This CDR3 region has 12 residues. V was shortened by 6 bases and J by 5 bases, with 11 bases between the two germline ends. DNA for the CDR3: TGCAGTGCCCCCCCCCCTCACAATGAGCAGTTCTTC. Residues: CSAPPPHNEQFF.

The sample holds a few counts of this clonotype. The chain recombines TRBV18 with TRBJ2-1; TRBD1 matches 9 bases. The CDR3 extends over 15 amino acids. Germline lookup yields CDR1 KGHSH and CDR2 LQKENI. Trimming removed 6 bases from V and 2 bases from J; junction bases left unmatched: 5. CDR3 region: CASSFGTGPYNEQFF. In nucleotides, the CDR3 is TGTGCCAGCTCCTTCGGGACAGGGCCCTACAATGAGCAGTTCTTC.

This clonotype has just a few counts. The rearrangement uses TRBV5-6 and TRBJ2-7; D is perhaps TRBD1 or TRBD2 (5 bases each). Germline V lookup: CDR1 SGHDT, CDR2 YYEEEE. Trimming took 5 bases from V and 0 from J, leaving 15 bases between them. CDR3 length equals 15 residues. The CDR3 here is CASRGPRESSYEQYF. DNA for the CDR3: TGTGCCAGCAGGGGACCGAGGGAGAGCTCCTACGAGCAGTACTTC.

Only a few counts were recorded for this clonotype. The V gene is TRBV3-1, the J gene TRBJ2-7; D gene ambiguous. V lost 5 bases and J lost 3, with 5 bases in between. Germline V gives CDR1 LGHDT, CDR2 YNNKEL (reference sequence). The length of the CDR3 is 11 residues. This CDR3 reads CASSDHYEQYF. CDR3 DNA sequence: TGTGCCAGCAGCGACCACTACGAGCAGTACTTC.

This clonotype was observed many times. The V gene is TRBV7-8, the J gene TRBJ1-1; the D is unclear. The V end was cut by 5 bases, the J end by 5 bases, with 12 bases between. Germline V gives CDR1 SGHVS, CDR2 FQNEAQ. The CDR3 contains 13 residues. The CDR3 bases are TGTGCCAGCAGCGCGGACTTCGGGACTGAAGCTTTCTTT. Its protein is CASSADFGTEAFF.

The chain links TRBV20-1 to TRBJ1-1; D may be TRBD1 (5 bases). V lost 5 bases and J 0 bases, leaving 7 bases between the germline ends. This CDR3 spans 12 amino acids. Germline CDR1 and CDR2: DFQATT and SNEGSKA (reference sequence). CDR3 region: CSASDMNTEAFF. The CDR3 nucleotides read TGCAGTGCTTCGGACATGAACACTGAAGCTTTCTTT.

This clonotype was seen a handful of times. V gene TRBV3-2 combines with J gene TRBJ2-5. TRBV3-2 is an annotated pseudogene. CDR3 size: 12 residues. The CDR3 reads CASSQLQETQYF. The DNA for the CDR3 is TGTGCCAGCAGCCAACTCCAAGAGACCCAGTACTTC.

The CDR3 protein is CASSQAGPIYEQYF. The CDR3 nucleotides are TGCGCCAGCAGCCAAGCCGGCCCTATCTACGAGCAGTACTTC. The chain employs TRBV4-1 and TRBJ2-7, with D unresolved. CDR1 and CDR2 from the germline V gene are MGHRA and YSYEKL. The CDR3 is made up of 14 amino acids. Trimming shortened V by 1 base and J by 3 bases, and 10 bases separated the two germline ends.

This clonotype was seen repeatedly, ten times or more. This chain uses TRBV3-1 with TRBJ2-7, with D unresolved. Germline V CDR1 and CDR2: LGHDT, YNNKEL (reference sequence). The CDR3 is made up of 15 amino acids. V lost 2 bases and J lost 0, with 11 bases in between. CDR3 sequence: CASSQTIVASYEQYF. As DNA, the CDR3 is TGTGCCAGCAGCCAAACTATAGTTGCCTCCTACGAGCAGTACTTC.

This clonotype turned up a few times. This chain joins TRBV20-1 and TRBJ2-1; D unresolved. Germline values: CDR1 DFQATT, CDR2 SNEGSKA (reference sequence). Trimming stripped 1 base from V and 2 bases from J, with 6 bases between. The CDR3 is 13 residues long. The CDR3 loop is CSARVTAYNEQFF. CDR3 nucleotide sequence: TGCAGTGCTAGAGTTACAGCCTACAATGAGCAGTTCTTC.

This clonotype was counted between two and nine times. This sequence joins TRBV7-3 and TRBJ1-1; D remains unclear. Germline assignment: CDR1 SGHTA and CDR2 FQGTGA. CDR3 length: 15 residues. Trimming left V 4 bases short and J 1 base short, with 13 bases between. This CDR3 reads CASSSQTYGNTEAFF. CDR3 DNA: TGTGCCAGCAGCTCCCAGACCTATGGGAACACTGAAGCTTTCTTT.

This clonotype was seen ten or more times. This chain uses TRBV3-1 with TRBJ2-3; perhaps TRBD2 as D (5 bases). This CDR3 has 15 residues. Between the trimmed V and J ends, which lost 0 bases and 3 bases, there was a span of 10 bases. Germline assignment: CDR1 LGHDT and CDR2 YNNKEL (reference sequence). This CDR3 reads CASSQERVGTDTQYF. The CDR3 DNA reads TGTGCCAGCAGCCAAGAGAGGGTTGGAACAGATACGCAGTATTTT.